This T cell receptor (beta chain) was sequenced in a study of blood T cell repertoires in COVID-19. Across the whole study: PBMCs, B-cell-depleted T cells, or T cells provided the cDNA or gDNA that made up the material.

V gave up 10 bases and J gave up 0 bases, with 18 bases separating them. CDR3 length equals 15 residues. In germline, CDR1 is LGHDT, CDR2 YNNKEL (reference sequence). Per the study methods: Amplified reference gene primers provided the basis for estimating nucleated cell counts. TCRdb keeps only in-frame clones here, not all; method: immunoSEQ multiplex PCR. V and J calls and clone size come straight from that table; D and trimming were deduced from the DNA. In the table there are about 440,000 clones, 87% of which are singletons. This clone has more than one count but fewer than ten. Residents of 24 US areas, aged about 18 to 95 years, made up the participants.

The sequencing sample was made of PBMCs or T cells enriched from blood (not recorded which). The TCR was taken from a woman between 18 and 30 years old with acute COVID-19. This rearrangement joins TRBV3-1 (or the pseudogene TRBV3-2) to TRBJ1-2, with a weak D call TRBD1 (5 bases). CDR3 in amino acids: CATKNDRLANYGYTF. CDR3 DNA: TGTGCCACTAAAAACGACAGACTAGCTAACTATGGCTACACCTTC.